This T cell receptor beta chain was sequenced for a study of shared clonotypes between healthy human individuals. Study-wide points: In contrast to clonotypes shared by all four donors, non-shared clonotypes had lower generation probabilities. The study generally estimated greater richness for naive than memory subsets.

V was cut by 9 bases and J by 0 bases, with 15 bases left in between. Germline V CDR1 and CDR2: MRHNA, SNTAGT. The CDR3 length is 14 residues. Positively selected for CCR7, the CD45RO-negative cells used as naive CD8 cells excluded terminally differentiated effector memory CD45RA+ cells. To note about this clone: Antigen specificity is unknown.

The run depth of the assay was deep. Clones were sequenced by immunoSEQ multiplex PCR, and TCRdb holds only the in-frame ones, with some missing. The table records fewer than 1 million clones, 96% of them present only once. The TCR comes from a man aged 30 to 45 in good health. Sequencing was done on a sample of naive CD8+ T cells sorted from blood. The chain carries TRBV6-4 and TRBJ2-7; either TRBD1 or TRBD2 may fit D (5 bases each). The CDR3 bases are TGTGCCAGTCCCGGGACCGAAGGCTCCTACGAGCAGTACTTC. Residues: CASPGTEGSYEQYF.